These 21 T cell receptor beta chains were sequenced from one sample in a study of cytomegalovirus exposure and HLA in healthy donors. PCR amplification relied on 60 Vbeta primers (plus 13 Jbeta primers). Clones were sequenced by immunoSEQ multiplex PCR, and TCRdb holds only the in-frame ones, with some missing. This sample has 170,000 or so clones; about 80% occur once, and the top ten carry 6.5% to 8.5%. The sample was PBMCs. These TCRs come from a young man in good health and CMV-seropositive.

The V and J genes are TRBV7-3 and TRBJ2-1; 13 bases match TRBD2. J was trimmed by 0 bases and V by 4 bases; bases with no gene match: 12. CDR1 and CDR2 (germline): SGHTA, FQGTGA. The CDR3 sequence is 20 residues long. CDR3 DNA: TGTGCCAGCAGCTCTATCCGGGGACTAGCGGGAAAGAGCTCCTACAATGAGCAGTTCTTC. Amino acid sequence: CASSSIRGLAGKSSYNEQFF.

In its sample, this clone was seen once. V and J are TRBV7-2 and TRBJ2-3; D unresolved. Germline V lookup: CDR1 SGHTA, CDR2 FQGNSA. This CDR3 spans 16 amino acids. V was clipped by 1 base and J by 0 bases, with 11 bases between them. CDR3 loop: CASSLEASASTDTQYF. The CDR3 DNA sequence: TGTGCCAGCAGCTTAGAAGCTAGTGCTAGCACAGATACGCAGTATTTT.

CDR3 nucleotide sequence: TGTGCCAGCTCACCCAGCCCCAGGGCAGGGGAGACCCAGTACTTC. Translated: CASSPSPRAGETQYF. This chain links TRBV18 with TRBJ2-5; D possibly corresponds to TRBD1 (5 bases). The V gene's germline CDR1 is KGHSH and CDR2 LQKENI. CDR3 size: 15 residues. V dropped 3 bases and J dropped 5 bases, with 16 bases sitting between them. The full variable domain, in which reference TRBV18 and TRBJ2-5 provide the parts outside the CDR3, is NAGVMQNPRHLVRRRGQEARLRCSPMKGHSHVYWYRQLPEEGLKFMVYLQKENIIDESGMPKERFSAEFPKEGPSILRIQQVVRGDSAAYFCASSPSPRAGETQYFGPGTRLLVL.

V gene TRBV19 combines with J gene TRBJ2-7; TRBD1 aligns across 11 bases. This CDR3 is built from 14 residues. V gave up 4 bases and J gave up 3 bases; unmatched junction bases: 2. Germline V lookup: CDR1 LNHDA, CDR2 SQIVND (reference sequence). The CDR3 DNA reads TGTGCCAGTAGTACCGGGACAGGGGGCTACGAGCAGTACTTC. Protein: CASSTGTGGYEQYF.

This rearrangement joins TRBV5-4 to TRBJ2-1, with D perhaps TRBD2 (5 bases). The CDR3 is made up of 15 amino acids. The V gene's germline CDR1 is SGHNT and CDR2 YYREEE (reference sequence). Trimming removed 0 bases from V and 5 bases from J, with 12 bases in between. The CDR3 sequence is CASSLEGSGDNEQFF. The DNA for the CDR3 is TGTGCCAGCAGCTTGGAGGGATCCGGGGACAATGAGCAGTTCTTC.

CDR3 nucleotide sequence: TGTGCCAGTAGTGAGGGAGCGAATCAGCCCCAGCATTTT. Amino acid sequence: CASSEGANQPQHF. This sequence joins TRBV19 and TRBJ1-5; no definite D call. The germline gives CDR1 LNHDA, CDR2 SQIVND (reference sequence). V lost 5 bases and J lost 4, with 9 bases in between. The CDR3 has 13 residues.

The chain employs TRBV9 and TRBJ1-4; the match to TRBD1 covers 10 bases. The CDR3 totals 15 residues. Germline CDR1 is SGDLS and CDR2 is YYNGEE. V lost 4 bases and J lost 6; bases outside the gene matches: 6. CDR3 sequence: CASSSRTGGYEKLFF. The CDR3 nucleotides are TGTGCCAGCAGCTCCCGGACAGGGGGATATGAAAAACTGTTTTTT.

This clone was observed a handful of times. The DNA for the CDR3 is TGTGCCAGTAGCAAACAGGGTGGGAGCTCAAACACTGAAGCTTTCTTT. This gives the protein CASSKQGGSSNTEAFF. The chain uses TRBV19 and TRBJ1-1; D is perhaps TRBD1 (6 bases). The CDR3 covers 16 residues. The V gene's germline CDR1 is LNHDA and CDR2 SQIVND (reference sequence). V lost 6 bases and J lost 2, with 19 bases in between.

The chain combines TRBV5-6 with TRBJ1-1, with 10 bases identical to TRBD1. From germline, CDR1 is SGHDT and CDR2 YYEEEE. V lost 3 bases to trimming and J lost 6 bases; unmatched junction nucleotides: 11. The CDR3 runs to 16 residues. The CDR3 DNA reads TGTGCCAGCAGCTCGGGACAGGGGAAGAGTAACGCTGAAGCTTTCTTT. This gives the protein CASSSGQGKSNAEAFF.

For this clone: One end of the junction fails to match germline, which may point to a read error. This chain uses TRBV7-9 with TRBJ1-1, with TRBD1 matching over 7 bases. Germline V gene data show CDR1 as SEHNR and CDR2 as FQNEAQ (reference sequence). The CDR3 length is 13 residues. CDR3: CSSSPLTGTEAFF. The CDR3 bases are TGTTCCAGCAGCCCGTTGACAGGGACTGAAGCTTTCTTT.

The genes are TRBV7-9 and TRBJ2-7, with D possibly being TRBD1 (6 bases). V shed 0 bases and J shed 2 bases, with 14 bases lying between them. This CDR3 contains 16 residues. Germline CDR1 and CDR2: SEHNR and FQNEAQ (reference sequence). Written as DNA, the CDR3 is TGTGCCAGCAGCTTAGCCCCTACAGGGCCTGCCTACGAGCAGTACTTC. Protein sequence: CASSLAPTGPAYEQYF.

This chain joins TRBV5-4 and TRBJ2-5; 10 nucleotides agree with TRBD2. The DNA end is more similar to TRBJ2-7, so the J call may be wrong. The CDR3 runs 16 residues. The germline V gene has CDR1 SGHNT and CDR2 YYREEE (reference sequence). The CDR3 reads CASSLGSSGGSYEQYF. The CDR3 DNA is TGTGCCAGCAGCTTGGGTTCTAGCGGGGGCTCCTACGAGCAGTACTTC.

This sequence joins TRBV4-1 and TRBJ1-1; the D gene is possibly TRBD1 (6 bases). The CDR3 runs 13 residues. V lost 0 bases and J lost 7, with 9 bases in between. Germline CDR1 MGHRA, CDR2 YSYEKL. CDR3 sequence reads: CASSQDRDNEAFF. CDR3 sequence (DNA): TGCGCCAGCAGCCAAGACAGGGACAATGAAGCTTTCTTT.

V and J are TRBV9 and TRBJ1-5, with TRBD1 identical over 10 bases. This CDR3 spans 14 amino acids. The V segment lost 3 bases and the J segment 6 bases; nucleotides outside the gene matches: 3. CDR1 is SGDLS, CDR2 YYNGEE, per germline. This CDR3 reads CASSATGGFQPQHF. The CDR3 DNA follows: TGTGCCAGCAGCGCGACAGGGGGCTTTCAGCCCCAGCATTTT.

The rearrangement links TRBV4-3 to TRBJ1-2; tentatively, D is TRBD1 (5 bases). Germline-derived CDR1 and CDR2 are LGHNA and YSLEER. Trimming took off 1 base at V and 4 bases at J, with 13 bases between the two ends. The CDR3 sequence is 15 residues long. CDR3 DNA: TGCGCCAGCAGCCAAGGGGGCGGCCCTAGCTATGGCTACACCTTC. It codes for CASSQGGGPSYGYTF.

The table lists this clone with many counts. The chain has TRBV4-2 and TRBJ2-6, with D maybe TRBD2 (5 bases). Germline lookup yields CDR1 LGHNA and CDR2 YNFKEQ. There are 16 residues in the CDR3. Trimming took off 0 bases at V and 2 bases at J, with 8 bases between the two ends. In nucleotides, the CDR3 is TGTGCCAGCAGCCAAGATGAGGGAGCTGGGGCCAACGTCCTGACTTTC. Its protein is CASSQDEGAGANVLTF.

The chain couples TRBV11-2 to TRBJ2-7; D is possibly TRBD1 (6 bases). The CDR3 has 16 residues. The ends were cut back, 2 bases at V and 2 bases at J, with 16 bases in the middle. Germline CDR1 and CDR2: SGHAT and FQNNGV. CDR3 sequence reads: CASSLPLGQNPYEQYF. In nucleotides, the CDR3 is TGTGCCAGCAGCTTACCCCTCGGACAGAACCCCTACGAGCAGTACTTC.

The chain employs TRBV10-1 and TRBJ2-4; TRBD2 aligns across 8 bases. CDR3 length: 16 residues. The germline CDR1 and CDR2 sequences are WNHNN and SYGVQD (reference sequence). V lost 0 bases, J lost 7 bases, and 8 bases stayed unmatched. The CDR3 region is CASSESGRGARNIQYF. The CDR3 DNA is TGCGCCAGCAGTGAGTCCGGGAGGGGGGCCCGGAACATTCAGTACTTC.

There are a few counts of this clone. The CDR3 region has the DNA TGTGCCAGCAGTTACAATCAGGGTGGCGAAAAACTGTTTTTT. The encoded protein is CASSYNQGGEKLFF. The V call is TRBV6-5, the J call TRBJ1-4; maybe TRBD1 (5 bases). CDR1 is MNHEY, CDR2 SVGAGI, per germline. V dropped 2 bases and J dropped 8 bases, with 12 bases sitting between them. The CDR3 loop spans 14 amino acids.

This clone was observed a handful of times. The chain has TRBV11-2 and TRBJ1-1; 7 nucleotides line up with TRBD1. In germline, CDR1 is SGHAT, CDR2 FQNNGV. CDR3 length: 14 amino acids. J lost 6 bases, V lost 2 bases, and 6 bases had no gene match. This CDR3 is CASSLRGGRAEAFF. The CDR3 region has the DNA TGTGCCAGCAGCTTAAGAGGGGGCAGGGCTGAAGCTTTCTTT.

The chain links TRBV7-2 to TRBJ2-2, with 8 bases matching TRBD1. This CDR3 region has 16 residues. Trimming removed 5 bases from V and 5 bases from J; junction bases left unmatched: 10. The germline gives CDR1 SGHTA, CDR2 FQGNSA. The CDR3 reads CASSRLVQGGTGELFF. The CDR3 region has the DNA TGTGCCAGCAGCCGACTGGTACAGGGGGGTACCGGGGAGCTGTTTTTT.